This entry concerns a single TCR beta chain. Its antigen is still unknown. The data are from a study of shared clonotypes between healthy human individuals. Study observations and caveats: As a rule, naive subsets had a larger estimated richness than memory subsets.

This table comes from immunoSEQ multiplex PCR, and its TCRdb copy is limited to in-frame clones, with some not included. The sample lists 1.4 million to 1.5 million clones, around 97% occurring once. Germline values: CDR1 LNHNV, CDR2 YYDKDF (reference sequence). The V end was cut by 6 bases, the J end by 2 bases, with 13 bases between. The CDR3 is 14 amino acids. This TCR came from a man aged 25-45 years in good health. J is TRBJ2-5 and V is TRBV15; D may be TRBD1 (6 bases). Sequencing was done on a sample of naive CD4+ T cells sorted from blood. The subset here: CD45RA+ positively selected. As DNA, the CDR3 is TGTGCCACCAGTCTACAGGGTTATCAAGAGACCCAGTACTTC. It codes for CATSLQGYQETQYF.